This TCR beta chain was obtained from a study of CD4 T cells in relation to SARS-CoV-2 and coronaviruses. Deep TCR-beta sequencing used DNA from uncultured naive and memory CD4+ T cells. Profiled with immunoSEQ multiplex PCR; TCRdb holds only in-frame clones, not every one. The data show tens of thousands of clones, under 95% seen once. Germline assignment: CDR1 SGHVS and CDR2 FQNEAQ. This CDR3 has 15 amino acids. The V end was cut by 0 bases, the J end by 4 bases, with 12 bases between. This TCR derives from an adult with COVID-19. Sequenced input: naive CD4+ T cells from PBMCs. The subset denotes: naive CD4+ T cells isolated by negative enrichment. J is TRBJ1-2 and V is TRBV7-8, with D hard to call. CDR3 coding DNA: TGTGCCAGCAGCTTAGCGCTGGGAAACCTCTATGGCTACACCTTC. Translation gives CASSLALGNLYGYTF.